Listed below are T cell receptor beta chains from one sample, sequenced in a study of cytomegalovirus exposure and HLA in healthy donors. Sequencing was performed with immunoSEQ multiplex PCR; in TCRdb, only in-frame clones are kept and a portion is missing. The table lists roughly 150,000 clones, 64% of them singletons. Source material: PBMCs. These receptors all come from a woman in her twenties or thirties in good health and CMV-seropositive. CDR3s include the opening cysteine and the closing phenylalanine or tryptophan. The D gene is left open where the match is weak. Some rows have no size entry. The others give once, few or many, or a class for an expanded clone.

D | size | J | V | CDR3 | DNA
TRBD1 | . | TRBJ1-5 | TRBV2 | CASSYGQGPYMPQHF | TGTGCCAGCAGTTACGGACAGGGCCCTTATATGCCCCAGCATTTT
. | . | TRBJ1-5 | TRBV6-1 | CASSEVQGQHF | TGTGCCAGCAGTGAAGTTCAGGGTCAGCATTTT
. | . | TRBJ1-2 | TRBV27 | CASSLRGRDIRIYGYTF | TGTGCCAGCAGTTTACGCGGTAGGGACATCCGAATCTATGGCTACACCTTC
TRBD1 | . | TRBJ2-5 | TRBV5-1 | CASSPSGQQETQYF | TGCGCCAGCAGCCCGTCGGGACAGCAAGAGACCCAGTACTTC
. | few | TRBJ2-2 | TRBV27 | CASGPGNRRVFF | TGTGCCAGCGGACCGGGGAACCGGAGGGTGTTTTTT
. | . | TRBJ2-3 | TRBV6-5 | CASSPLGSSTDTQYF | TGTGCCAGCTCCCCCCTGGGGAGTAGCACAGATACGCAGTATTTT
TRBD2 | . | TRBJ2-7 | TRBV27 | CASSFRGLAGEYVEQYF | TGTGCCAGCAGTTTCCGTGGACTAGCGGGGGAATATGTCGAGCAGTACTTC
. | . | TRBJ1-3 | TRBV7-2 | CASSLRISGNTIYF | TGTGCCAGCAGCCTCAGGATCTCTGGAAACACCATATATTTT
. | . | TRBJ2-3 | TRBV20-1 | CSAQQEDTQYF | TGCAGTGCCCAGCAGGAAGATACGCAGTATTTT
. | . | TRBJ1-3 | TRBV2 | CASTDNSGNTIYF | TGTGCCAGCACGGACAACTCTGGAAACACCATATATTTT
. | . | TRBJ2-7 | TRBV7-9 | CASRNREGYEQYF | TGTGCCAGCAGGAACAGGGAGGGCTACGAGCAGTACTTC
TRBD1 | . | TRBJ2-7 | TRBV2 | CASSSRDRGGEQYF | TGTGCCAGCAGCAGCCGGGACAGGGGGGGCGAGCAGTACTTC
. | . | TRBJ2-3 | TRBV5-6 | CASSALGGEADTQYF | TGTGCCAGCAGCGCCCTAGGGGGTGAGGCAGATACGCAGTATTTT
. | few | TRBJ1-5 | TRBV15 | CATSRFGSNQPQHF | TGTGCCACCAGCAGATTCGGTAGCAATCAGCCCCAGCATTTT
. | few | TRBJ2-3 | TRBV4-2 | CASGGGPGDTQYF | TGTGCCAGCGGGGGGGGGCCGGGAGATACGCAGTATTTT
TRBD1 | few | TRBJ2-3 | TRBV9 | CASSLDRVIDTQYF | TGTGCCAGCAGCCTGGACAGGGTGATAGATACGCAGTATTTT
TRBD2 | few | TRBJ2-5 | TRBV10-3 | CAISEGETSGKETQYF | TGTGCCATCAGTGAGGGAGAGACTAGCGGGAAGGAGACCCAGTACTTC
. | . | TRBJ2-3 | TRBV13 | CASSWGEGGTDTQYF | TGTGCCAGCAGCTGGGGGGAGGGGGGCACAGATACGCAGTATTTT